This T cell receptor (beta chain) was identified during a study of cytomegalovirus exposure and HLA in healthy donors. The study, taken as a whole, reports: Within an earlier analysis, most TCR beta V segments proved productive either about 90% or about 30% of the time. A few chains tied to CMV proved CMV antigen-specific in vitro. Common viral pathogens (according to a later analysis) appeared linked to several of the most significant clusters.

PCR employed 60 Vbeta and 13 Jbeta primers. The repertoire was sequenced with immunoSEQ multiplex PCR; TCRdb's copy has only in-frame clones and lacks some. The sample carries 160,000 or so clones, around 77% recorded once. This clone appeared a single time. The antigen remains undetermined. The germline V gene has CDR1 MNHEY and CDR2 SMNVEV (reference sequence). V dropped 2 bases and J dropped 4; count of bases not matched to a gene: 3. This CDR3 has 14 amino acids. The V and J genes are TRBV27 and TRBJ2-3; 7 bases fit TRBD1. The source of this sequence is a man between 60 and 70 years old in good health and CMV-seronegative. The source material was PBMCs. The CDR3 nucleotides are TGTGCCAGCAGTTTACAGCAGGGGGCAGATACGCAGTATTTT. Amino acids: CASSLQQGADTQYF.